This T cell receptor beta chain was profiled in a study of OX40 agonist ivuxolimab in advanced cancers. Study at large: Checkpoint inhibitors had been given previously to about 40% of patients. There were three patients with partial responses, one having hepatocellular carcinoma and two cutaneous melanoma.

On this clone: The antigen is not known.

TCRdb's table, derived via immunoSEQ multiplex PCR, lists solely in-frame clones and lacks some. The sample shows under 70,000 clones, roughly 86% of them seen only once. The study's findings and limits: Dose levels from 0.1 to 3.0 mg/kg saw CD4+ and CD8+ blood T cells expand clonally by week 6.

In germline, CDR1 is KGHSH, CDR2 LQKENI. The CDR3 runs to 16 residues. After removal of 3 bases from V and 0 bases from J, the junction contained 5 bases not matched to a gene. The source is an adult with an advanced solid tumor such as melanoma, head and neck, liver or kidney cancer. The rearrangement links TRBV18 to TRBJ2-7, with TRBD2 matching 10 bases. Sample: CD4+ or CD8+ T cells sorted from blood, taken in a trial of the OX40 agonist ivuxolimab. CDR3 sequence: CASSPALAGTSYEQYF. The CDR3 DNA reads as TGTGCCAGCTCACCCGCACTAGCGGGGACCTCCTACGAGCAGTACTTC.